This T cell receptor (beta chain) was captured by sequencing in a study of T cell responses to AZD1222 COVID-19 vaccine (dated by TCRdb to the early 2020s). Study-wide context: TCR sequencing was performed for more than 230 trial participants, of whom 200 to 220 were given two doses of AZD1222 and around 25 were given two doses of MenACWY control vaccine. Trial participants were enrolled by age into 18-55, 56-69 and 70-plus year subgroups, with around 150, 28 and 57 TCR-sequenced participants respectively. Overall study outcomes, separate from this receptor: Because no samples from the day 14 peak response were available, repertoires could be characterized only after the peak T cell response. Reportedly, almost half of the unique spike-specific TCRs recognized epitopes lying outside the regions that are mutated in the B.1.351 and B.1.1.7 variants. The vaccine-associated CD4 TCRs covered the entire spike protein, and the dominant responses fell in regions 160-218 and 743-854. After two AZD1222 doses, both the breadth and the depth of spike-specific TCRs were significantly higher than at day 0 and than in MenACWY recipients. Most participants were white British and females outnumbered males, and the authors suggested that clonal diversity may have been underestimated. Conclusions about previously exposed vaccinees are limited because only a handful of AZD1222 recipients were SARS-CoV-2 seropositive at baseline. The 56-69-year group was small, and its depth increase did not reach significance, likely because of low power.

In regard to this clone: Its specific antigen is unknown. Per-base qualities were not stored, and no clone one base away is much larger.

The CDR3 regions of human TCRbeta chains were subjected to immunosequencing. The original pipeline was this. Repertoire TCRs were checked for matches against a reference library of SARS-CoV-2-specific TCRs that had been generated using the MIRA antigen-specificity platform. Breadth was defined as the fraction of unique TCRs that were SARS-CoV-2-associated, and depth was defined as the fraction of total T cells that were SARS-CoV-2-associated. Each spike-specific TCR was assigned to its reactive spike region and to a CD4 or CD8 class using the MIRA data. Log10-transformed breadth and depth values were compared by one-way ANOVA with Sidak's multiple comparisons tests. The clones in this table, taken by TCRdb from immuneACCESS, are in-frame only. Not every clone is retained; where verified, under half of the shortfall comes from an unresolved V gene, and the cause of the rest is unknown. That table is the source of V, J and clone size, and D and trimming were worked out from the DNA. This sample has about 140,000 clones in its table, and around 91% of those were observed once. The ten largest account for roughly 6% of the sample.

For CDR1 and CDR2, the germline V gene lists SGHRS and YFSETQ. The CDR3 goes from the cysteine to the phenylalanine over 15 residues. CDR3 DNA is the only sequence kept; it has 45 bases, read in frame from the first base. V is trimmed back by 4 bases and J by 7 bases, and the junction contains 9 bases that no gene match accounts for. Reading the label with the study, this specimen's time point is: about 28 days (+/-7) after the second vaccine dose. Because spike-specific TCR depth and breadth did not differ between the two schedules, AZD1222 recipients who got a second dose at roughly 4 weeks were pooled with those who got a second dose at roughly 12 weeks. The vaccinee samples were drawn from two UK trials, COV001 and COV002, one of which was a single-blind randomized controlled phase 2/3 trial testing AZD1222 (ChAdOx1 nCoV-19) in healthy adults. For TCRbeta chain sequencing, PBMC samples were collected from trial participants at day 0 and at day 28 after the second dose.

The sequence joins TRBV5-1 to TRBJ2-1, and TRBD2 matches 9 of the central bases. This clonotype originated in an adult who received the AZD1222 COVID-19 vaccine. Sequences were derived from peripheral blood, sampled 28 days after the second AZD1222 dose. The DNA sequence is given as TGCGCCAGCAGCAGATTCCTAGCGGGAAGAAATGAGCAGTTCTTC. The resulting protein is CASSRFLAGRNEQFF.